Many counts were recorded for the clone carrying this T cell receptor (beta chain). Researchers turned away patients with other autoimmune diseases, uncontrolled infections, pregnancy or lactation. Amplification of TCR beta CDR3 regions used RNA transcripts. Following a first-round RT-PCR that used HTBI primers, a second-round multiplex PCR was carried out. Via MiXCR, TCRdb re-called the multiplex PCR reads, giving one row per CDR3 protein. Here the sample spans roughly 500,000 distinct CDR3 sequences, over 13% being singletons. This entry belongs to a study of Graves' ophthalmopathy and Graves' hyperthyroidism. The CDR3 is 15 amino acids. Looked up from germline, CDR1 is LNHDA and CDR2 is SQIVND (reference sequence). The junction had 9 bases not matched to a gene; V was cut back by 9 bases and J by 3 bases.

What was sequenced was blood. This chain connects TRBV19 to TRBJ2-7, with 12 bases that match TRBD1. This clonotype was obtained from a woman aged 30 to 39 with Graves' ophthalmopathy. The CDR3 reads CASSSGTGGFYEQYF. CDR3 sequence (DNA): TGTGCCAGCAGCTCCGGGACAGGGGGCTTCTACGAGCAGTACTTC.